The next 9 T cell receptor beta chains were all read from a single sample in a study of shared clonotypes between healthy human individuals. Assay used: immunoSEQ multiplex PCR; TCRdb lists only in-frame clones, some missing. This table has 2 million to 3 million clones, over 85% appearing once. Sequencing used naive CD4+ T cells sorted from blood. Subset here: CD45RA+ positively selected. All receptors come from a man aged 18 to 29 in good health.

The rearrangement links TRBV2 to TRBJ2-5; D is undetermined. Germline lookup yields CDR1 SNHLY and CDR2 FYNNEI. Trimming pared 6 bases from V and 5 bases from J, leaving 10 bases between. This CDR3 has 12 residues. The CDR3 loop reads CASRIFGETQYF. The CDR3 bases are TGTGCCAGCAGGATCTTCGGCGAGACCCAGTACTTC.

This chain uses TRBV30 with TRBJ1-1, with 7 bases lining up with TRBD1. This CDR3 region has 12 residues. The V segment lost 5 bases and the J segment 11 bases; nucleotides outside the gene matches: 11. In germline, CDR1 is GTSNPN, CDR2 SVGIG (reference sequence). CDR3 sequence reads: CAWGQTEGAAFF. Written as DNA, the CDR3 is TGTGCCTGGGGTCAGACGGAGGGGGCGGCTTTCTTT. The whole variable domain, filled in from reference TRBV30 and TRBJ1-1, reads SQTIHQWPATLVQPVGSPLSLECTVEGTSNPNLYWYRQAAGRGLQLLFYSVGIGQISSEVPQNLSASRPQDRQFILSSKKLLLSDSGFYLCAWGQTEGAAFFGQGTRLTVV.

The chain carries TRBV30 and TRBJ2-3; 12 bases agree with TRBD2. J gave up 6 bases and V 1 base, and 11 bases lay outside the gene matches. CDR1 and CDR2 (germline): GTSNPN, SVGIG (reference sequence). This CDR3 comprises 17 residues. CDR3 region: CAWSATRTSGKGDTQYF. In nucleotides, the CDR3 is TGTGCCTGGAGTGCAACCCGGACTAGCGGGAAAGGGGATACGCAGTATTTT.

The J gene is TRBJ2-7, the V gene TRBV29-1, with TRBD2 identical over 7 bases. The CDR3 sequence is 13 residues long. The V segment lost 4 bases and the J segment 4 bases; nucleotides outside the gene matches: 7. CDR1 SQVTM and CDR2 ANQGSEA come from the germline V gene. For the CDR3, the DNA is TGCAGCGTTGGGCCTAGCGGATTATACGAGCAGTACTTC. The encoded protein is CSVGPSGLYEQYF.

This clone was found once. V gene TRBV10-2 combines with J gene TRBJ1-4; no clear D. Germline loops: CDR1 WSHSY, CDR2 SAAADI. V was clipped by 8 bases and J by 4 bases, with 8 bases between them. The CDR3 contains 12 residues. This CDR3 reads CASQDGNEKLFF. The CDR3 nucleotides read TGCGCCAGCCAGGACGGTAATGAAAAACTGTTTTTT.

The chain has TRBV27 and TRBJ2-7; D is ambiguous. Germline-derived CDR1 and CDR2 are MNHEY and SMNVEV (reference sequence). Trimming removed 5 bases at V and 5 bases at J, with 19 bases between. The CDR3 totals 15 residues. CDR3 in DNA: TGTGCCAGCAGTCCCGTCGGCCTAGTTGGGCACGAGCAGTACTTC. This encodes CASSPVGLVGHEQYF.

This clone has just one count. The chain uses TRBV4-3 and TRBJ2-3; 7 nucleotides match TRBD1. V trimming: 1 base; J trimming: 2 bases; junction bases outside the gene matches: 3. The germline V gene encodes CDR1 LGHNA and CDR2 YSLEER. The CDR3 extends over 15 amino acids. This CDR3 is CASSQGGQITDTQYF. Written as DNA, the CDR3 is TGCGCCAGCAGCCAAGGGGGACAGATCACAGATACGCAGTATTTT.

The chain combines TRBV9 with TRBJ1-6; the D gene is possibly TRBD1 (6 bases). Trimming pared 4 bases from V and 6 bases from J, leaving 17 bases between. The germline gives CDR1 SGDLS, CDR2 YYNGEE. The CDR3 has 16 amino acids. CDR3 DNA: TGTGCCAGCAGCCCCGAGGCCGGGACAACTAATTCACCCCTCCACTTT. Protein sequence: CASSPEAGTTNSPLHF.

V usage is TRBV28 and J usage is TRBJ2-1; no clear D gene. This CDR3 is built from 12 residues. V lost 2 bases and J 6 bases, leaving 5 bases between the germline ends. The germline CDR1 and CDR2 sequences are MDHEN and SYDVKM. CDR3 residues: CASSLSPNEQFF. Written as DNA, the CDR3 is TGTGCCAGCAGTTTAAGCCCCAATGAGCAGTTCTTC. Variable domain in full (rest from reference TRBV28 and TRBJ2-1): DVKVTQSSRYLVKRTGEKVFLECVQDMDHENMFWYRQDPGLGLRLIYFSYDVKMKEKGDIPEGYSVSREKKERFSLILESASTNQTSMYLCASSLSPNEQFFGPGTRLTVL.